The 3 T cell receptor beta chains in this list originate from one sample, sequenced in a study of beta chain features in type 1 diabetes. The study reverse transcribed the entire isolated RNA, so it sequenced expressed TCRB transcripts. Assay used: immunoSEQ multiplex PCR; TCRdb lists only in-frame clones, some missing. The sample records about 290,000 clones, about 8.5% being singletons. Material for sequencing was central memory CD4+ T cells from blood. Receptor source: a woman under 30 in good health.

This clone has at least ten counts. The J gene is TRBJ2-1, the V gene TRBV14; tentatively, D is TRBD1 or TRBD2 (5 bases each). There are 15 residues in the CDR3. V was trimmed by 4 bases and J by 8 bases, leaving 18 bases between them. Germline V CDR1 and CDR2: SGHDN, FVKESK. CDR3 protein: CASSPRDLRRYEQFF. The CDR3 DNA is TGTGCCAGCAGCCCCCGGGACCTCCGGAGATATGAGCAGTTCTTC.

This CDR3 is CASSWYRVTGNTIYF. Here the CDR3 DNA reads TGCGCCAGCAGCTGGTACCGGGTTACGGGAAACACCATATATTTT. V is TRBV4-1 and J is TRBJ1-3; D not resolved. The V end was cut by 5 bases, the J end by 4 bases, with 15 bases between. Germline values: CDR1 MGHRA, CDR2 YSYEKL. CDR3 length: 15 amino acids.

In this sample, this clone turned up a few times. The chain couples TRBV6-1 to TRBJ2-7; 8 bases agree with TRBD1. Unmatched junction bases numbered 2, after V lost 6 bases and J lost 4 bases. This CDR3 region has 12 residues. Looked up from germline, CDR1 is MNHNS and CDR2 is SASEGT. The CDR3: CASSRGPYEQYV. In nucleotides, the CDR3 is TGTGCCAGCAGCAGGGGGCCGTACGAGCAGTACGTC.